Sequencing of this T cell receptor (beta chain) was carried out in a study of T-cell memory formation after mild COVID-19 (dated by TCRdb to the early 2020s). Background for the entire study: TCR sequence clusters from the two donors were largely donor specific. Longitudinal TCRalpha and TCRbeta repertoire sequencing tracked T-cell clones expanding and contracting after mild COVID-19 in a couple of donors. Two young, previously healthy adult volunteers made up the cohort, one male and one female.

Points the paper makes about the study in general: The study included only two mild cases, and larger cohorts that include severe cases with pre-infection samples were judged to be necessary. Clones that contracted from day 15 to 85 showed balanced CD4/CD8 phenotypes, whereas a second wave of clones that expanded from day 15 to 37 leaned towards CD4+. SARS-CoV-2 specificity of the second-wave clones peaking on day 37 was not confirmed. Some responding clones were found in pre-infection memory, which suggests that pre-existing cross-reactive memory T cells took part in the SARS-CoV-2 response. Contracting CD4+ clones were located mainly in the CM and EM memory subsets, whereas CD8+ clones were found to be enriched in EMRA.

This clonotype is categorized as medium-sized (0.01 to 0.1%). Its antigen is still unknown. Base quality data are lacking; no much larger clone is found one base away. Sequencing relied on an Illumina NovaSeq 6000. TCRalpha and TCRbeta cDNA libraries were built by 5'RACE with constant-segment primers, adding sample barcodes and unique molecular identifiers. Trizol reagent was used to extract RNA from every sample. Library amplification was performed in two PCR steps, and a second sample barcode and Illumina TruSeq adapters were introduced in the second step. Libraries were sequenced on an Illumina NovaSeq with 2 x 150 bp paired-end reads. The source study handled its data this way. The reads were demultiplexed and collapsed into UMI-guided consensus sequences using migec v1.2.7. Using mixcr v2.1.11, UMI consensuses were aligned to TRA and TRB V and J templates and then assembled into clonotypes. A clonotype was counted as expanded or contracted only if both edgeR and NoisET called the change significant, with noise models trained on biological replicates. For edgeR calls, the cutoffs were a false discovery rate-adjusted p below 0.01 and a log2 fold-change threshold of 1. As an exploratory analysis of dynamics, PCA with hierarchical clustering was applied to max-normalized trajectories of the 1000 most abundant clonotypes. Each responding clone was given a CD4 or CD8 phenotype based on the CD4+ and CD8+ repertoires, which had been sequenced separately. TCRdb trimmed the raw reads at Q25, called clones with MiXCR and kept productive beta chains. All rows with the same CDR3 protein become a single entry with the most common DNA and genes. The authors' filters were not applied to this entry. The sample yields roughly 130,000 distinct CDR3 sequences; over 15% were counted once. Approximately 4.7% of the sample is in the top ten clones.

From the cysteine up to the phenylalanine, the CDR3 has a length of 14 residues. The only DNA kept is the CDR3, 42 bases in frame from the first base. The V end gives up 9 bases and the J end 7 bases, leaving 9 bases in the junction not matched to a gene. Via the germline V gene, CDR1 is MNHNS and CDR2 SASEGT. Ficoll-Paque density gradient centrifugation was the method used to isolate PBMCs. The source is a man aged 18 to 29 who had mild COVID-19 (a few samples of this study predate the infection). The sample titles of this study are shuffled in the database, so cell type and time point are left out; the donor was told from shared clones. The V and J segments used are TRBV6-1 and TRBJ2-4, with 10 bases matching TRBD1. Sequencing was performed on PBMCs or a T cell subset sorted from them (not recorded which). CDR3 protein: CASDRGLLGNIQYF. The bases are TGTGCCAGTGACAGGGGGCTCCTAGGGAACATTCAGTACTTC.